What follows are 2 T cell receptor beta chains derived from one specimen sequenced in a study of blood T cell repertoires in COVID-19 (TCRdb year 2020). Receptors were amplified or captured by the immunoSEQ multiplex PCR assay. In TCRdb, the immuneACCESS table is reduced to in-frame sequences with V and J assigned. These tables do not hold every clone; where another copy was compared, an unresolved V gene accounts for under half, and the others remain unexplained. The sample records fewer than 350,000 clones, 85% of which are singletons. The ten top clones hold around 7.8% of the sample. The sequenced sample was peripheral blood. The receptors originated from a human donor in a cohort sampled during active COVID-19.

The chain has TRBV19 and TRBJ2-1, with TRBD1 identical over 7 bases. This CDR3 has 14 amino acids. CDR1 and CDR2 (germline): LNHDA, SQIVND (reference sequence). Trimming at V came to 7 bases and at J to 6 bases, leaving 9 bases not matched to a gene. As DNA, the CDR3 is TGTGCCAGTACCCCCCTTGACAGGGTCAATGAGCAGTTCTTC. It codes for CASTPLDRVNEQFF.

The V call is TRBV3-1 (or the pseudogene TRBV3-2), the J call TRBJ2-7; 8 bases agree with TRBD1. The trim removed 3 bases at V and 6 bases at J, leaving 7 bases unmatched. This CDR3 has 14 amino acids. Per the germline V gene, CDR1 is LGHDT and CDR2 is YNNKEL (reference sequence). Here the CDR3 reads CASSHWTGKSEQYF. CDR3 nucleotides: TGTGCCAGCAGCCATTGGACAGGGAAAAGCGAGCAGTACTTC.